The sequence of this T cell receptor beta chain was determined in a study of shared clonotypes between healthy human individuals. Study-level background: Each donor's CD4 naive and CD4 memory cells filled three plates apiece, CD8 naive two, and CD8 memory one.

General observations from the study: Rarefaction indicated that sorted-subset sequencing remained incomplete although depth was large. What naive subsets generally showed was a larger estimated richness than memory subsets showed.

Every donor, a Caucasian adult, lived in Nashville, Tennessee. The CDR3 is made up of 15 amino acids. Germline V gene sequence: CDR1 SNHLY, CDR2 FYNNEI. V lost 5 bases to trimming and J lost 0 bases; unmatched junction nucleotides: 1. The repertoire was sequenced with immunoSEQ multiplex PCR; TCRdb's copy has only in-frame clones and lacks some. The data hold around 2.5 million clones, with approximately 93% observed a single time. Notes on this clone: Antigen specificity is unknown.

This TCR derives from a man aged 18 to 30 in good health. Some clones in this sample may be carry-over from other donors' samples. The sample consisted of naive CD4+ T cells from PBMCs. Described subset: CD45RA+ positively selected. The chain has TRBV2 and TRBJ1-5, with 10 bases matching TRBD1. The CDR3, as DNA: TGTGCCAGCAGTCGGGACAGGGGTAGCAATCAGCCCCAGCATTTT. It specifies CASSRDRGSNQPQHF.